Given below is one T cell receptor beta chain in context. The sample comes from a study of blood T cell repertoires in COVID-19. Study overall: Sources were T cells, B-cell-depleted T cells, or PBMCs; the material itself was cDNA or gDNA.

The authors' processing: Amplified reference gene primers provided the basis for estimating nucleated cell counts. The repertoire was sequenced with immunoSEQ multiplex PCR; TCRdb's copy has only in-frame clones and lacks some. The V and J calls and clone size were taken over from that table, and D and trimming were inferred from the DNA. The data hold approximately 25,000 clones, with about four fifths observed a single time. Germline V gives CDR1 KGHDR, CDR2 SFDVKD. The CDR3 is 14 residues long. With 3 bases removed from V and 3 bases from J, the gap between germline ends came to 10 bases. V gene TRBV24-1 combines with J gene TRBJ1-2, with a weak D call TRBD1 (5 bases). The receptor was isolated from a man aged 80 or over with active or convalescent COVID-19. The specimen was peripheral blood. In DNA, the CDR3 is TGTGCCACCAGTGATACGACAGACCACTATGGCTACACCTTC. Protein: CATSDTTDHYGYTF.